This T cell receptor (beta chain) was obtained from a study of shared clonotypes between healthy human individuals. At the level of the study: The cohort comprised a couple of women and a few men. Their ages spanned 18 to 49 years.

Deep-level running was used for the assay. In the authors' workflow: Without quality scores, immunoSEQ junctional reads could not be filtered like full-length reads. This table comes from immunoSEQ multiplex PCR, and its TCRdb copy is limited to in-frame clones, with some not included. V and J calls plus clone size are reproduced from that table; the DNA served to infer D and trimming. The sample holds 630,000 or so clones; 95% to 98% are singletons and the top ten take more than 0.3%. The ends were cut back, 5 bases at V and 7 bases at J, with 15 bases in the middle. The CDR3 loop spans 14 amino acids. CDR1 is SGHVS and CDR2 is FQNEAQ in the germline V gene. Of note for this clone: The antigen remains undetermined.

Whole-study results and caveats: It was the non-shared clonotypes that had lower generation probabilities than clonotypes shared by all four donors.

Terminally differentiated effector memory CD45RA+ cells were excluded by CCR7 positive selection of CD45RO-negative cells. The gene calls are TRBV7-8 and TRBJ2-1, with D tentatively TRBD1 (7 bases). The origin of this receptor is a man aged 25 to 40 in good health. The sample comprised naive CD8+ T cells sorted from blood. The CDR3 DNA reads TGTGCCAGCAGCCTTCAGGGGGGATCAAATGAGCAGTTCTTC. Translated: CASSLQGGSNEQFF. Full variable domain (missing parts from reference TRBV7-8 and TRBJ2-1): GAGVSQSPRYKVAKRGQDVALRCDPISGHVSLFWYQQALGQGPEFLTYFQNEAQLDKSGLPSDRFFAERPEGSVSTLKIQRTQQEDSAVYLCASSLQGGSNEQFFGPGTRLTVL.